This is a list of T cell receptor beta chains from one sample in a study of blood T cells in healthy people across ages. TCRdb recomputed calls from the 5' RACE reads with MiXCR, one row per CDR3 protein. The sample includes roughly 1.4 million distinct CDR3 sequences, around 59% of them seen just once. The sequenced sample was blood. The receptors stem from a young man in good health. CDR3s include the opening cysteine and the closing phenylalanine or tryptophan. D genes are given only for firm matches. Rows may omit the clone size; those that give it use once, few, many or a size class.

j_call v_call d_call cdr3_length clone_size cdr3_aa cdr3_nt
TRBJ1-2 TRBV29-1 TRBD1 11 - CSVAGGHGYTF TGCAGCGTTGCAGGGGGACATGGCTACACCTTC
TRBJ1-6 TRBV18 - 14 - CASSPERGDSPLHF TGTGCCAGCTCACCAGAAAGGGGGGATTCACCCCTCCACTTT
TRBJ2-5 TRBV29-1 - 14 - CSVEEVLRQETQYF TGCAGCGTTGAAGAAGTTCTGCGACAAGAGACCCAGTACTTC
TRBJ2-1 TRBV9 TRBD1 14 - CASSVRTGLGTQFF TGTGCCAGCAGCGTCCGGACAGGGTTGGGAACCCAGTTCTTC
TRBJ1-1 TRBV20-1 TRBD1 17 - CSAFTRGTAFSNTEAFF TGCAGTGCCTTCACGAGGGGGACAGCCTTTTCGAACACTGAAGCTTTCTTT
TRBJ2-2 TRBV7-2 - 17 - CAGSPRDQTLGAGELFF TGTGCCGGCAGCCCCCGGGACCAGACGTTGGGGGCCGGGGAGCTGTTTTTT
TRBJ2-5 TRBV6-2/TRBV6-3 - 15 - CASRYVSGPQETQYF TGTGCCAGCAGATATGTGAGCGGCCCCCAAGAGACCCAGTACTTC
TRBJ2-5 TRBV27 TRBD1 14 - CASSVPGTGYEQYF TGTGCCAGCAGTGTCCCCGGGACAGGGTATGAGCAGTACTTC
TRBJ2-3 TRBV20-1 - 13 few CSAPGHSTDTQYF TGCAGTGCTCCGGGACACAGCACAGATACGCAGTATTTT
TRBJ1-2 TRBV14 - 14 few CASSFAGGNYGYTF TGTGCCAGCAGCTTCGCGGGAGGGAACTATGGCTACACCTTC
TRBJ1-1 TRBV18 TRBD1 13 once CASTPGQGTEAFF TGTGCCAGTACCCCGGGACAGGGCACTGAAGCTTTCTTT
TRBJ2-1 TRBV6-2/TRBV6-3 TRBD2 17 - CASSYSLLAGGRNEQFF TGTGCCAGCAGTTACTCGCTCCTAGCGGGGGGGAGGAATGAGCAGTTCTTC
TRBJ2-2 TRBV20-1 TRBD2 16 - CSARDGSGSNTGELFF TGCAGTGCTAGAGATGGTAGCGGGAGTAACACCGGGGAGCTGTTTTTT
TRBJ1-4 TRBV6-6 TRBD1 16 - CASSYIPDRGDEKLFF TGTGCCAGCAGTTACATCCCCGACAGGGGAGACGAAAAACTGTTTTTT
TRBJ1-1 TRBV2 - 11 few CATKVCREAFF TGTGCCACCAAAGTTTGCAGGGAAGCTTTCTTT
TRBJ1-5 TRBV4-2 - 14 - CASSLQTRDSPQHF TGTGCCAGCAGCCTACAGACAAGGGATTCGCCCCAGCATTTT
TRBJ2-7 TRBV6-2/TRBV6-3 TRBD1 14 - CASSDRQGSYEQYF TGTGCCAGCAGTGACCGACAGGGTAGCTACGAGCAGTACTTC
TRBJ1-2 TRBV10-3 - 14 - CAISESGGTYGYTF TGTGCCATCAGTGAGTCGGGTGGAACTTATGGCTACACCTTC
TRBJ2-2 TRBV29-1 TRBD1 19 once CSAGPFRDRGHSGAGELFF TGCAGCGCGGGTCCGTTCCGGGACAGGGGGCATAGCGGCGCCGGGGAGCTGTTTTTT
TRBJ2-5 TRBV5-1 - 15 - CASSRAGQAQETQYF TGCGCCAGCAGCCGCGCGGGGCAGGCTCAAGAGACCCAGTACTTC